This is a list of T cell receptor beta chains from one sample in a study of shared clonotypes between healthy human individuals. Profiling relied on immunoSEQ multiplex PCR, and the TCRdb table lists in-frame clones only, not all of them. The sample contains 660,000 or so clones, about 96% of which appear only once. Material for sequencing was naive CD8+ T cells sorted from blood. Receptors were obtained from a woman in her twenties or thirties in good health. Each CDR3 is given with its conserved first and last residue. D genes are given only for firm matches. Size values are once, few and many counts, or a class for expanded clones, and some rows have none.

abundance: NA; d_gene: NA; j_gene: TRBJ1-1; v_gene: TRBV6-6; CDR3nt: TGTGCCAGCAGGGACATGAACACTGAAGCTTTCTTT; CDR3aa: CASRDMNTEAFF
abundance: once; d_gene: TRBD2; j_gene: TRBJ2-1; v_gene: TRBV4-1; CDR3nt: TGCGCCAGCAGCCAAGAGGGACTAGAGTATAATGAGCAGTTCTTC; CDR3aa: CASSQEGLEYNEQFF
abundance: NA; d_gene: NA; j_gene: TRBJ2-7; v_gene: TRBV20-1; CDR3nt: TGCAGTGCTAGAGAGGCGTACGAGCAGTACTTC; CDR3aa: CSAREAYEQYF
abundance: NA; d_gene: TRBD1; j_gene: TRBJ2-3; v_gene: TRBV19; CDR3nt: TGTGCCAGTAGTGCGGACAGGGACGGGACAGATACGCAGTATTTT; CDR3aa: CASSADRDGTDTQYF
abundance: NA; d_gene: NA; j_gene: TRBJ2-6; v_gene: TRBV28; CDR3nt: TGTGCCAGCAGTACCCCAGGGAACTCTGGGGCCAACGTCCTGACTTTC; CDR3aa: CASSTPGNSGANVLTF
abundance: NA; d_gene: TRBD2; j_gene: TRBJ2-3; v_gene: TRBV28; CDR3nt: TGTGCCAGCAGTTCACGACTAGCGGGCACAGATACGCAGTATTTT; CDR3aa: CASSSRLAGTDTQYF
abundance: NA; d_gene: TRBD1; j_gene: TRBJ2-7; v_gene: TRBV28; CDR3nt: TGTGCCAGCCGGGACAGGGGCTTCTACGAGCAGTACTTC; CDR3aa: CASRDRGFYEQYF
abundance: NA; d_gene: TRBD2; j_gene: TRBJ2-7; v_gene: TRBV18; CDR3nt: TGTGCCAGCTCACCACCCAGCGGGAAATACTCCTACGAGCAGTACTTC; CDR3aa: CASSPPSGKYSYEQYF
abundance: NA; d_gene: NA; j_gene: TRBJ2-7; v_gene: TRBV9; CDR3nt: TGTGCCAGCAGCGACGGGAACTCCTACGAGCAGTACTTC; CDR3aa: CASSDGNSYEQYF
abundance: NA; d_gene: NA; j_gene: TRBJ2-2; v_gene: TRBV2; CDR3nt: TGTGCCAGCAGGGCCATTCTAGGGTTGTTTTTT; CDR3aa: CASRAILGLFF
abundance: NA; d_gene: NA; j_gene: TRBJ2-1; v_gene: TRBV6-5; CDR3nt: TGTGCCAGCAGTTATGACAGACAAAATGAGCAGTTCTTC; CDR3aa: CASSYDRQNEQFF
abundance: NA; d_gene: TRBD2; j_gene: TRBJ2-7; v_gene: TRBV11-2; CDR3nt: TGTGCCAGCAGCTTCGGGGGACTAGCGGGAGACTACGAGCAGTACTTC; CDR3aa: CASSFGGLAGDYEQYF
abundance: NA; d_gene: TRBD2; j_gene: TRBJ2-1; v_gene: TRBV30; CDR3nt: TGTGCCTGGAGTGTGAGTAGCGGGAGGGCCGGGGACAATGAGCAGTTCTTC; CDR3aa: CAWSVSSGRAGDNEQFF
abundance: NA; d_gene: TRBD1; j_gene: TRBJ1-2; v_gene: TRBV11-1; CDR3nt: TGTGCCAGCAGCGCGCGACAGGGGGGACCTTCTAGTGGCTACACCTTC; CDR3aa: CASSARQGGPSSGYTF
abundance: NA; d_gene: TRBD2; j_gene: TRBJ2-1; v_gene: TRBV27; CDR3nt: TGTGCCAGCGTGGGACTAGCGGGAGCGGATGAGCAGTTCTTC; CDR3aa: CASVGLAGADEQFF
abundance: NA; d_gene: NA; j_gene: TRBJ2-7; v_gene: TRBV7-9; CDR3nt: TGTGCCAGCAGCGTAATGGGGGGCTCCTACGAGCAGTACTTC; CDR3aa: CASSVMGGSYEQYF
abundance: NA; d_gene: TRBD2; j_gene: TRBJ2-1; v_gene: TRBV7-6; CDR3nt: TGTGCCAGCAGCTTAGGCGGGGCGGGAGGGCCGGGGAATGAGCAGTTCTTC; CDR3aa: CASSLGGAGGPGNEQFF
abundance: NA; d_gene: NA; j_gene: TRBJ1-1; v_gene: TRBV5-1; CDR3nt: TGCGCCAGCAGCTTGATGCGGGGGGCTGAAGCTTTCTTT; CDR3aa: CASSLMRGAEAFF
abundance: NA; d_gene: NA; j_gene: TRBJ2-1; v_gene: TRBV11-2; CDR3nt: TGTGCCAGCAGCTTCTCGGTGGAGCAGTTCTTC; CDR3aa: CASSFSVEQFF
abundance: NA; d_gene: TRBD1; j_gene: TRBJ1-3; v_gene: TRBV9; CDR3nt: TGTGCCAGCAGCGCGCCGACAGGGAGAACCTTGGGAGTCTCTGGAAACACCATATATTTT; CDR3aa: CASSAPTGRTLGVSGNTIYF
abundance: NA; d_gene: NA; j_gene: TRBJ1-2; v_gene: TRBV5-8; CDR3nt: TGTGCCAGCAGCCTAGTGCGGAGGGTTTTCTATGGCTACACCTTC; CDR3aa: CASSLVRRVFYGYTF
abundance: NA; d_gene: TRBD2; j_gene: TRBJ2-7; v_gene: TRBV4-2; CDR3nt: TGTGCCAGCAGCCACCGGACTAGCTCCTACGAGCAGTACTTC; CDR3aa: CASSHRTSSYEQYF
abundance: NA; d_gene: NA; j_gene: TRBJ1-1; v_gene: TRBV5-6; CDR3nt: TGTGCCAGCACCCTCGGCATGAACACTGAAGCTTTCTTT; CDR3aa: CASTLGMNTEAFF
abundance: NA; d_gene: NA; j_gene: TRBJ2-7; v_gene: TRBV7-9; CDR3nt: TGTGCCAGCAGCTTAGACGGCCTGCCCTACGAGCAGTACTTC; CDR3aa: CASSLDGLPYEQYF
abundance: NA; d_gene: NA; j_gene: TRBJ2-3; v_gene: TRBV9; CDR3nt: TGTGCCAGCAGCGGTCGGGACCACACAGATACGCAGTATTTT; CDR3aa: CASSGRDHTDTQYF
abundance: NA; d_gene: NA; j_gene: TRBJ2-7; v_gene: TRBV2; CDR3nt: TGTGCCAGCAGTGCCGGGACAACCTACGAGCAGTACTTC; CDR3aa: CASSAGTTYEQYF
abundance: NA; d_gene: TRBD2; j_gene: TRBJ2-7; v_gene: TRBV19; CDR3nt: TGTGCCAGTAGTAATAGCGGGAGGGATGAGCAGTACTTC; CDR3aa: CASSNSGRDEQYF
abundance: few; d_gene: NA; j_gene: TRBJ1-5; v_gene: TRBV30; CDR3nt: TGTGCCTGGAGTCGGGACGTGAAGTATCAGCCCCAGCATTTT; CDR3aa: CAWSRDVKYQPQHF
abundance: NA; d_gene: NA; j_gene: TRBJ2-2; v_gene: TRBV4-1; CDR3nt: TGCGCCAGCAGCCAAGGCTGGGGGAACACCGGGGAGCTGTTTTTT; CDR3aa: CASSQGWGNTGELFF
abundance: once; d_gene: NA; j_gene: TRBJ2-3; v_gene: TRBV29-1; CDR3nt: TGCAGCGAAACGGGACACCTGAATAGCCAGGATCTAAGTGCGCAGTATTTT; CDR3aa: CSETGHLNSQDLSAQYF
abundance: NA; d_gene: NA; j_gene: TRBJ2-3; v_gene: TRBV28; CDR3nt: TGTGCCAGCAGTTTGGTAGAACCTAGCACAGATACGCAGTATTTT; CDR3aa: CASSLVEPSTDTQYF
abundance: NA; d_gene: TRBD2; j_gene: TRBJ2-1; v_gene: TRBV30; CDR3nt: TGTGCCTGGGCATTGACTAGCGGGAGAAAGGCAGAGCAGTTCTTC; CDR3aa: CAWALTSGRKAEQFF
abundance: NA; d_gene: TRBD1; j_gene: TRBJ1-2; v_gene: TRBV7-6; CDR3nt: TGTGCCAGCAGCTTAGTGGCGGAGGACAGGGTGTATGGCTACACCTTC; CDR3aa: CASSLVAEDRVYGYTF
abundance: NA; d_gene: NA; j_gene: TRBJ1-1; v_gene: TRBV7-2; CDR3nt: TGTGCCAGCAGCTTCCCTCCCCATTTGAACACTGAAGCTTTCTTT; CDR3aa: CASSFPPHLNTEAFF
abundance: once; d_gene: NA; j_gene: TRBJ2-7; v_gene: TRBV19; CDR3nt: TGTGCCAGTAGTATACAAGAAAGCTACGAGCAGTACTTC; CDR3aa: CASSIQESYEQYF
abundance: NA; d_gene: NA; j_gene: TRBJ2-3; v_gene: TRBV6-6; CDR3nt: TGTGCCAGCAGTGCCGGCACAGATACGCAGTATTTT; CDR3aa: CASSAGTDTQYF
abundance: NA; d_gene: NA; j_gene: TRBJ2-2; v_gene: TRBV23-1; CDR3nt: TGCGCCAGCAGTCAATATGGAAAACGAGGCACCGGGGAGCTGTTTTTT; CDR3aa: CASSQYGKRGTGELFF
abundance: NA; d_gene: NA; j_gene: TRBJ2-7; v_gene: TRBV2; CDR3nt: TGTGCCAGCAGTGATTCGAGGGCAGGGGAGCAGTACTTC; CDR3aa: CASSDSRAGEQYF
abundance: NA; d_gene: TRBD1; j_gene: TRBJ2-7; v_gene: TRBV5-1; CDR3nt: TGCGCCAGCAGCTTGGACAGGGGCGAGGGGGTCGAGCAGTACTTC; CDR3aa: CASSLDRGEGVEQYF
abundance: NA; d_gene: TRBD1; j_gene: TRBJ2-3; v_gene: TRBV9; CDR3nt: TGTGCCAGCAGCGTGAGGGGGCCTGCAGATACGCAGTATTTT; CDR3aa: CASSVRGPADTQYF
abundance: NA; d_gene: TRBD1; j_gene: TRBJ1-1; v_gene: TRBV27; CDR3nt: TGTGCCAGCAGTTTGGGACAGGGAAACACTGAAGCTTTCTTT; CDR3aa: CASSLGQGNTEAFF
abundance: NA; d_gene: TRBD1; j_gene: TRBJ1-1; v_gene: TRBV29-1; CDR3nt: TGCAGCGTTGATTGGACAGGGAACACTGAAGCTTTCTTT; CDR3aa: CSVDWTGNTEAFF
abundance: NA; d_gene: NA; j_gene: TRBJ2-7; v_gene: TRBV9; CDR3nt: TGTGCCAGCAGCGTAGGAATAGCCTACGAGCAGTACTTC; CDR3aa: CASSVGIAYEQYF
abundance: NA; d_gene: TRBD1; j_gene: TRBJ1-1; v_gene: TRBV9; CDR3nt: TGTGCCAGCAGCGGCACCGGGACAGGGGTTCCTGAAGCTTTCTTT; CDR3aa: CASSGTGTGVPEAFF
abundance: NA; d_gene: TRBD2; j_gene: TRBJ2-1; v_gene: TRBV28; CDR3nt: TGTGCCAGCAGTTTTTGGGCTAGCGGGAGTCCCCTCTACAATGAGCAGTTCTTC; CDR3aa: CASSFWASGSPLYNEQFF
abundance: once; d_gene: TRBD1; j_gene: TRBJ2-5; v_gene: TRBV19; CDR3nt: TGTGCCAGTAGTGGGGGACAGGGCGGGACCCAGTACTTC; CDR3aa: CASSGGQGGTQYF
abundance: NA; d_gene: NA; j_gene: TRBJ2-3; v_gene: TRBV27; CDR3nt: TGTGCCAGCGTTTCCTCGGCTACAGATACGCAGTATTTT; CDR3aa: CASVSSATDTQYF